This T cell receptor (beta chain) appears in the sequencing data of a study of graft-versus-host responses after intestinal transplantation. In the study overall: Grafts that recipients had were multivisceral, liver-intestinal, or isolated intestinal transplants. All recipients got anti-thymocyte globulin induction, then tacrolimus and steroids for approximately 3 years.

The assay was immunoSEQ multiplex PCR, and TCRdb's table has in-frame clones only and misses some. The table has about 94,000 clones, roughly nine tenths seen once. As regards this clone: Antigen: not known.

CDR1 SNHLY and CDR2 FYNNEI come from the germline V gene. CDR3 length: 13 amino acids. Trimming shortened V by 6 bases and J by 2 bases, and 11 bases separated the two germline ends. Study-wide findings and caveats: Early post-transplant HvG declines tracked with peak circulating GvH clone levels.

The chain joins TRBV2 to TRBJ2-7; tentative D call: TRBD2 (6 bases). Material: unstimulated CD8+ T cells sorted from spleen or lymph node cells, obtained before intestinal transplant. The sequence came from a human donor who received an intestinal transplant. The CDR3 loop is CASSPTSTYEQYF. DNA of the CDR3: TGTGCCAGCAGCCCGACTAGTACCTACGAGCAGTACTTC.